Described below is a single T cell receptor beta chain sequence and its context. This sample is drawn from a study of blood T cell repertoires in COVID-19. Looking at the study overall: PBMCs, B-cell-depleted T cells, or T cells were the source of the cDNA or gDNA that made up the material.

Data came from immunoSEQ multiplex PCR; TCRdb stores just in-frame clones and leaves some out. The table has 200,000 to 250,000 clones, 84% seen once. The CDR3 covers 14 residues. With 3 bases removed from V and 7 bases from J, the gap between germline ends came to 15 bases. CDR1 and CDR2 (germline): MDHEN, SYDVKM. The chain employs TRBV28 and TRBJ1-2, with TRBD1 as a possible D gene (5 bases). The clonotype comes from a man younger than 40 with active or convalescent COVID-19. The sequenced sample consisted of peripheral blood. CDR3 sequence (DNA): TGTGCCAGCAGTTTCGTTGTACAAAGGGGTGGCTACACCTTC. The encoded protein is CASSFVVQRGGYTF.